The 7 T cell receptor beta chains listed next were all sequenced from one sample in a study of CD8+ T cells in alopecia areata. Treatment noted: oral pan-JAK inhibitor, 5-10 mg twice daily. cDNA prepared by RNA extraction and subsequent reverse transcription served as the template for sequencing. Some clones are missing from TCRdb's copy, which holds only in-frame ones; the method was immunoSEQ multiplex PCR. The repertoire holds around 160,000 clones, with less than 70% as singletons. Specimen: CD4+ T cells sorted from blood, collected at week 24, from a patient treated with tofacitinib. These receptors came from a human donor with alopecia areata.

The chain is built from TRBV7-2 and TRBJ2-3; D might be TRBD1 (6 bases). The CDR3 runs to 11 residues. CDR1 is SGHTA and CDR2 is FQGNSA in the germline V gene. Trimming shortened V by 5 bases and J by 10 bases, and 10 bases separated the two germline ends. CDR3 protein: CASSQQGSQYF. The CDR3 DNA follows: TGTGCCAGCAGCCAACAGGGATCGCAGTATTTT.

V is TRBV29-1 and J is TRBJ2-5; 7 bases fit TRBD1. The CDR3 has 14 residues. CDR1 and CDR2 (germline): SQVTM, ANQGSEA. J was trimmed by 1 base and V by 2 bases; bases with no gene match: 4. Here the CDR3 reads CSVESRDSQETQYF. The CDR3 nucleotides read TGCAGCGTTGAATCCCGGGACAGCCAAGAGACCCAGTACTTC.

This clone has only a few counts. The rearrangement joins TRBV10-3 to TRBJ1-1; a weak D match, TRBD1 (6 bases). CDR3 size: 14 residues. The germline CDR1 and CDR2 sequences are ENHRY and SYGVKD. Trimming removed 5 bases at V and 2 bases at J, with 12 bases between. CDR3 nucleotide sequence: TGTGCCATCAGTCGGACAGACAGTAACACTGAAGCTTTCTTT. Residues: CAISRTDSNTEAFF.

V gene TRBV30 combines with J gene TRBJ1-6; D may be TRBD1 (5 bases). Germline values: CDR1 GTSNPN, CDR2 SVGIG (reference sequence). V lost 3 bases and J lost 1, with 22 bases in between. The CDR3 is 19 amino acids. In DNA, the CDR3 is TGTGCCTGGAGAGGGAGGGGAGCGTCGCCGTCGTCCTATAATTCACCCCTCCACTTT. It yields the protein CAWRGRGASPSSYNSPLHF.

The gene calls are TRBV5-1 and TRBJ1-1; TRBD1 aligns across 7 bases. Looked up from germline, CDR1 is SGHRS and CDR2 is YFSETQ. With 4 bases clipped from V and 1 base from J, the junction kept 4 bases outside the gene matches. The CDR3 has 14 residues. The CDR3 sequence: CASSGTVENTEAFF. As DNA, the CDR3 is TGCGCCAGCAGCGGGACAGTTGAGAACACTGAAGCTTTCTTT.

In nucleotides, the CDR3 is TGTGCCAGCAGTGAAACGGGGATGTATCAGCCCCAGCATTTT. Translation: CASSETGMYQPQHF. The gene calls are TRBV6-1 and TRBJ1-5; D remains unclear. This CDR3 region has 14 residues. Looked up from germline, CDR1 is MNHNS and CDR2 is SASEGT. Trimming cost V 2 bases and J 5 bases, with 10 bases left between them.

In DNA form, the CDR3 reads TGCGCCAGCAGCTCCGGGACAAAGACCCCAGATACGCAGTATTTT. It is translated as CASSSGTKTPDTQYF. The rearrangement uses TRBV5-1 and TRBJ2-3, with TRBD1 as a possible D gene (6 bases). Germline lookup yields CDR1 SGHRS and CDR2 YFSETQ. The CDR3 length is 15 residues. Trimming cost V 3 bases and J 4 bases, with 15 bases left between them.